The 27 T cell receptor beta chains below were found in one sample sequenced in a study of early T cells in non-severe SARS-CoV-2 infection. TCRdb passed the 5' RACE reads through MiXCR, listing each CDR3 protein once. The data contain about 97,000 distinct CDR3 sequences, approximately 10% of them singletons. The input for sequencing was whole blood, taken at baseline. Source of these receptors: an adult who was a healthcare worker with PCR-confirmed SARS-CoV-2 infection or an uninfected control (not recorded which).

This clonotype was recorded at least ten times. The rearrangement uses TRBV5-8 and TRBJ2-3; D gene unclear. Germline CDR1 is SGHTS and CDR2 is YDEGEE. The CDR3 runs to 17 residues. V shed 1 base and J shed 4 bases, with 19 bases lying between them. CDR3 DNA sequence: TGTGCCAGCAGCTTGATACTTACCATCGGAAGCGCAGATACGCAGTATTTT. Residues: CASSLILTIGSADTQYF.

At least ten counts were recorded for this clonotype. The chain has TRBV19 and TRBJ2-4, with no clear D. CDR1 LNHDA and CDR2 SQIVND come from the germline V gene (reference sequence). Trimming removed 2 bases from V and 0 bases from J, with 11 bases in between. CDR3 length equals 16 residues. This CDR3 reads CASSIRQILAKNIQYF. The CDR3 DNA reads as TGTGCCAGTAGTATACGTCAGATCTTAGCCAAAAACATTCAGTACTTC.

A remark on this clonotype: The CDR3 carries no conserved terminal phenylalanine or tryptophan, so it likely arises from a read error. The chain couples TRBV7-9 to TRBJ2-7; D remains unclear. The V end was cut by 4 bases, the J end by 0 bases, with 4 bases between. Germline CDR1 reads SEHNR; CDR2 reads FQNEAQ (reference sequence). CDR3 length: 12 amino acids. This chain's CDR3 is CASSYTSYEQYL. CDR3 DNA sequence: TGTGCCAGCAGCTACACCTCCTACGAGCAGTACCTC.

This clonotype was found many times. This chain joins TRBV27 and TRBJ2-3; the D gene could be TRBD1 or TRBD2 (5 bases each). From germline, CDR1 is MNHEY and CDR2 SMNVEV (reference sequence). Trimming pared 5 bases from V and 1 base from J, leaving 19 bases between. The CDR3 covers 17 residues. CDR3 loop: CASSVRGVGPGTDTQYF. CDR3 nucleotide sequence: TGTGCCAGCAGTGTCCGGGGCGTGGGTCCGGGCACAGATACGCAGTATTTT.

This clonotype was detected many times. The V call is TRBV6-2 or TRBV6-3, the J call TRBJ2-5; tentatively, D is TRBD1 (5 bases). CDR3 size: 14 residues. The germline V gene has CDR1 MNHEY and CDR2 SVGEGT. The V end was cut by 7 bases, the J end by 7 bases, with 19 bases between. The CDR3 protein is CASIPRQPLGTQYF. CDR3 DNA: TGTGCCAGCATACCAAGACAGCCGCTCGGGACCCAGTACTTC.

This clonotype was seen only a few times. For the CDR3, the DNA is TGTGCCAGCAGTTCCTACTTCACAGATACGCAGTATTTT. Translation: CASSSYFTDTQYF. This rearrangement joins TRBV27 to TRBJ2-3; D remains ambiguous. The CDR3 totals 13 residues. Looked up from germline, CDR1 is MNHEY and CDR2 is SMNVEV (reference sequence). Trimming stripped 4 bases from V and 2 bases from J, with 7 bases between.

This clonotype was recorded a few times. The chain couples TRBV5-1 to TRBJ2-3, with 10 bases lining up with TRBD2. Germline V gene lookup returns CDR1 SGHRS and CDR2 YFSETQ. This CDR3 contains 16 residues. Trimming cost V 0 bases and J 3 bases; bases outside gene matches: 4. CDR3 amino acids: CASSLVASGSTDTQYF. In nucleotides, the CDR3 is TGCGCCAGCAGCTTGGTTGCTAGCGGGAGTACAGATACGCAGTATTTT.

This rearrangement joins TRBV29-1 to TRBJ2-3, with D perhaps TRBD2 (6 bases). Germline CDR1 reads SQVTM; CDR2 reads ANQGSEA. The CDR3 consists of 14 residues. V was trimmed by 6 bases and J by 5 bases, leaving 18 bases between them. For the CDR3, the DNA is TGCAGCGTCGGGGACCTGACTAGTGGAGATACGCAGTATTTT. This sequence encodes CSVGDLTSGDTQYF.

In this sample, this clonotype turned up a few times. V and J are TRBV3-1 and TRBJ1-2; 12 bases are a match to TRBD1. The CDR3 totals 17 residues. Germline CDR1 is LGHDT and CDR2 is YNNKEL (reference sequence). The V segment lost 3 bases and the J segment 6 bases; nucleotides outside the gene matches: 11. This CDR3 reads CASSHAGTGGKKDGYTF. CDR3 coding DNA: TGTGCCAGCAGCCACGCCGGGACAGGGGGCAAGAAGGATGGCTACACCTTC.

This clonotype was observed a few times. The chain carries TRBV10-3 and TRBJ1-5; D unclear. Deletions cut 11 bases from V and 11 bases from J, with 7 bases between. The CDR3 extends over 8 amino acids. The V gene's germline CDR1 is ENHRY and CDR2 SYGVKD. The CDR3 DNA is TGTGCCTTATCAGCCCAGCATTTT. Its translation is CALSAQHF.

The J gene is TRBJ2-3, the V gene TRBV6-6; D perhaps matches TRBD2 (6 bases). In germline, CDR1 is MNHNY, CDR2 SVGAGI (reference sequence). The V gene lost 7 bases and the J gene lost 1 base, with 15 bases spanning the gap. CDR3 length: 15 residues. The CDR3, as DNA: TGTGCCAGCATAATGGGGGGTGACGGCACAGATACGCAGTATTTT. It is translated as CASIMGGDGTDTQYF.

This clonotype has at least ten counts. V usage is TRBV27 and J usage is TRBJ1-3, with TRBD1 as a possible D gene (6 bases). The CDR3 is made up of 15 amino acids. Germline V gene sequence: CDR1 MNHEY, CDR2 SMNVEV (reference sequence). V was clipped by 5 bases and J by 1 base, with 12 bases between them. The DNA for the CDR3 is TGTGCCAGCAGTCCTTTCAGGGGTTCTGGAAACACCATATATTTT. Residues: CASSPFRGSGNTIYF.

This chain connects TRBV29-1 to TRBJ2-7; D may be TRBD1 or TRBD2 (5 bases each). V gave up 6 bases and J gave up 0 bases, with 12 bases separating them. Germline lookup yields CDR1 SQVTM and CDR2 ANQGSEA. The CDR3 totals 13 residues. DNA for the CDR3: TGCAGCGTAACGGGACGGTTCTCCTACGAGCAGTACTTC. Translating it yields CSVTGRFSYEQYF.

This clonotype was counted ten times or more. V is TRBV6-2 or TRBV6-3 and J is TRBJ1-1, with D possibly matching TRBD1 (5 bases). CDR3 length equals 14 residues. The germline V gene has CDR1 MNHEY and CDR2 SVGEGT. V was clipped by 0 bases and J by 5 bases, with 10 bases between them. This CDR3 reads CASSYSGGGTEAFF. As DNA, the CDR3 is TGTGCCAGCAGTTACTCCGGTGGGGGAACTGAAGCTTTCTTT.

This clonotype was counted a few times. The V and J genes are TRBV6-6 and TRBJ2-3; D call uncertain. This CDR3 spans 18 amino acids. Germline V gene lookup returns CDR1 MNHNY and CDR2 SVGAGI (reference sequence). With 1 base removed from V and 0 bases from J, the gap between germline ends came to 17 bases. The CDR3 DNA follows: TGTGCCAGCAGTTACTTGTCGGGCGCAAGATCTAGCACAGATACGCAGTATTTT. This sequence encodes CASSYLSGARSSTDTQYF.

The rearrangement uses TRBV3-1 and TRBJ1-2; D is unclear. CDR3 length equals 14 residues. Trimming took 0 bases from V and 2 from J, leaving 7 bases between them. In germline, CDR1 is LGHDT, CDR2 YNNKEL (reference sequence). The CDR3 nucleotides are TGTGCCAGCAGCCAAGACCGGACGAACTATGGCTACACCTTC. This gives the protein CASSQDRTNYGYTF.

The table lists this clonotype with many counts. The chain uses TRBV7-3 and TRBJ1-6, with TRBD1 as a possible D gene (6 bases). In germline, CDR1 is SGHTA, CDR2 FQGTGA. V dropped 4 bases and J dropped 6 bases, with 10 bases sitting between them. This CDR3 has 14 residues. CDR3 DNA: TGTGCCAGCAGCTATTCGGACAGTAATTCACCCCTCCACTTT. Amino acid sequence: CASSYSDSNSPLHF. Together with reference TRBV7-3 and TRBJ1-6, the CDR3 gives the full variable domain: GAGVSQTPSNKVTEKGKYVELRCDPISGHTALYWYRQSLGQGPEFLIYFQGTGAADDSGLPNDRFFAVRPEGSVSTLKIQRTERGDSAVYLCASSYSDSNSPLHFGNGTRLTVT.

This clonotype was observed many times. The CDR3 bases are TGTGCCATCAGTAGCAGGGGGCTAGGCGAGCAGTACTTC. Encoded protein: CAISSRGLGEQYF. The V and J genes are TRBV10-3 and TRBJ2-7; 8 bases map to TRBD1. This CDR3 is 13 amino acids long. In germline, CDR1 is ENHRY, CDR2 SYGVKD. J was trimmed by 6 bases and V by 5 bases; bases with no gene match: 6.

This clonotype was seen a handful of times. V usage is TRBV6-1 and J usage is TRBJ2-2; 9 nucleotides match TRBD1. This CDR3 has 16 amino acids. The J segment lost 7 bases and the V segment lost 5 bases, leaving 11 bases of the junction unmatched. Looked up from germline, CDR1 is MNHNS and CDR2 is SASEGT. The CDR3 reads CASSLSTGGVSGELFF. CDR3 bases: TGTGCCAGCAGTCTGAGTACAGGGGGCGTAAGCGGGGAGCTGTTTTTT.

About this clonotype: Given the absence of the conserved phenylalanine or tryptophan at the CDR3 end, a read error is likely. V is TRBV28 and J is TRBJ1-1; tentative D call: TRBD1 (6 bases). In germline, CDR1 is MDHEN, CDR2 SYDVKM. Trimming shortened V by 8 bases and J by 4 bases, and 20 bases separated the two germline ends. CDR3 length: 15 amino acids. The CDR3 spells CASLGAGEALTEAFS. The CDR3 nucleotides are TGTGCCAGCCTAGGGGCAGGGGAGGCCCTCACTGAAGCTTTCTCT.

This clonotype turned up a few times. CDR3 DNA sequence: TGTGCCAGCAGTAAAAGGTTACCGACTAGCGGGACCTACAATGAGCAGTTCTTC. This codes for CASSKRLPTSGTYNEQFF. The chain carries TRBV7-9 and TRBJ2-1; the match to TRBD2 covers 11 bases. The CDR3 is 18 residues long. V lost 6 bases to trimming and J lost 2 bases; unmatched junction nucleotides: 12. In germline, CDR1 is SEHNR, CDR2 FQNEAQ (reference sequence).

This clonotype was seen many times. The genes are TRBV7-2 and TRBJ2-5; TRBD2 might be the D (5 bases). Trimming left V 4 bases short and J 5 bases short, with 14 bases between. This CDR3 is 14 amino acids long. CDR1 and CDR2 from the germline V gene are SGHTA and FQGNSA. The CDR3 spells CASSSGLAQETQYF. Here the CDR3 DNA reads TGTGCCAGCAGCTCCGGACTGGCCCAGGAGACCCAGTACTTC.

This clonotype has more than one count but fewer than ten. The J gene is TRBJ1-6, the V gene TRBV6-2 or TRBV6-3; 10 bases align to TRBD1. The V segment lost 4 bases and the J segment 10 bases; nucleotides outside the gene matches: 7. CDR1 and CDR2 (germline): MNHEY, SVGEGT. This CDR3 comprises 15 residues. CDR3 sequence (DNA): TGTGCCAGCAGTTCACCGGGACAGGGGAGATCACCCCTCCACTTT. Translation gives CASSSPGQGRSPLHF.

This clonotype was counted between two and nine times. The rearrangement uses TRBV20-1 and TRBJ2-3, with TRBD2 matching 7 bases. The CDR3 consists of 15 residues. Looked up from germline, CDR1 is DFQATT and CDR2 is SNEGSKA (reference sequence). V was pared by 3 bases and J by 4 bases, with 10 bases of the junction left unmatched. Here the CDR3 reads CSASLLAGRSDTQYF. The DNA of the CDR3 is TGCAGTGCTAGTTTGTTAGCGGGCCGTTCAGATACGCAGTATTTT.

The rearrangement links TRBV20-1 to TRBJ2-6, with a weak D call TRBD1 (5 bases). This CDR3 region has 19 residues. V was cut by 0 bases and J by 1 base, with 19 bases left in between. CDR1 DFQATT and CDR2 SNEGSKA come from the germline V gene (reference sequence). CDR3 coding DNA: TGCAGTGCTAGAGATCTTGGCAGGGAACCCCCTTCTGGGGCCAACGTCCTGACTTTC. It codes for CSARDLGREPPSGANVLTF.

This clonotype was counted at least ten times. The rearrangement joins TRBV5-1 to TRBJ1-1; perhaps TRBD1 as D (6 bases). The V end was cut by 0 bases, the J end by 3 bases, with 6 bases between. Germline-derived CDR1 and CDR2 are SGHRS and YFSETQ. The CDR3 contains 13 residues. For the CDR3, the DNA is TGCGCCAGCAGCTTGGCAGGGGACACTGAAGCTTTCTTT. This codes for CASSLAGDTEAFF.

This clonotype was detected a few times. This sequence joins TRBV28 and TRBJ2-6; D might be TRBD2 (5 bases). The V end lost 3 bases, the J end lost 2 bases, and 11 bases lay between the germline ends. The CDR3 sequence is 16 residues long. Germline-derived CDR1 and CDR2 are MDHEN and SYDVKM. The CDR3 protein is CASSLARTAGANVLTF. The CDR3 region has the DNA TGTGCCAGCAGTTTGGCCAGGACTGCTGGGGCCAACGTCCTGACTTTC.